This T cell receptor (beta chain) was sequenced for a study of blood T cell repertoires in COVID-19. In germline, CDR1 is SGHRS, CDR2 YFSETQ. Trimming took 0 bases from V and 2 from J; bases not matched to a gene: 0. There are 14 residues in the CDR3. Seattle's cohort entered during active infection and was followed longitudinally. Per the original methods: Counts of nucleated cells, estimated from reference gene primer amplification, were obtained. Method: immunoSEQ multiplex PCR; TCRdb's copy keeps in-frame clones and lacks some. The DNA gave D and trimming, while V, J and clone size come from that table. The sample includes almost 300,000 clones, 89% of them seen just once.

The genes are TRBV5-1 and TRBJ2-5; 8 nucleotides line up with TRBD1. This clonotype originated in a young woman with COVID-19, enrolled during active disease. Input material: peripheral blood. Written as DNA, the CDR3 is TGCGCCAGCAGCTTGGGGACAGGGCAAGAGACCCAGTACTTC. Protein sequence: CASSLGTGQETQYF.